This TCR beta chain is from a study of OX40 agonist ivuxolimab in advanced cancers. In terms of the full investigation: Ivuxolimab was a fully human IgG2 agonistic monoclonal antibody targeting the costimulatory receptor OX40 (CD134). Intravenous ivuxolimab was administered to patients every 2 weeks at six dose levels: 0.01, 0.1, 0.3, 1.5, 3 and 10 mg/kg. Of the 50 or so patients in dose escalation, 19 had hepatocellular carcinoma, approximately 15 had melanoma, 9 had renal cell carcinoma and 9 had head and neck cancer. The dose-escalation cohort was around 84% male with a mean age of around 62 years, ranging from roughly 23 to 90. Patients were allowed to have had prior anti-PD-1, anti-PD-L1 or anti-CTLA-4 therapy, and approximately 39% of the dose-escalation patients had been treated with checkpoint inhibitors. Partial responses occurred in three dose-escalation patients, of whom one had hepatocellular carcinoma and two had cutaneous melanoma. The point of sequencing TCRbeta in the periphery was to test whether ivuxolimab changed TCR sequence diversity and drove clonal T-cell expansion. The monotherapy dose-escalation portion (N = 52 patients) of the phase I ivuxolimab trial is reported in the paper. Study-wide conclusions, independent of this receptor: In the 0.1-3.0 mg/kg groups, partial responders were among the patients with the lowest normalized peripheral clonal expansion, particularly in CD8+ T cells. At doses of 0.1 to 3.0 mg/kg, clonal expansion of both CD4+ and CD8+ blood T cells was observed from baseline to week 6. Low levels of normalized T-cell clonal expansion were also seen in some patients who did not respond. Antigen specificity was not determined for the clonally expanded peripheral T cells. After ivuxolimab, more expanded clones were found on average in CD8+ T cells than in CD4+ T cells.

Patients with a history of autoimmune disease or receiving systemic immunosuppression were excluded from the trial. Peripheral blood for TCR sequencing was drawn from every dose cohort at baseline, at cycle 4 day 1 and at cycle 7 day 1. Samples were obtained from an open-label, multicenter, first-in-human phase I dose-escalation trial of ivuxolimab. Adults with locally advanced or metastatic melanoma, renal cell carcinoma, hepatocellular carcinoma or head and neck squamous cell carcinoma were enrolled in the trial. CD4+ and CD8+ T cells were sorted separately from peripheral blood before TCR sequencing. On this clone itself: This receptor's antigen is unknown. Base qualities are not at hand, and no much larger clone is one base apart.

CDR3 length: 15 amino acids, cysteine to phenylalanine. Only the CDR3 region is kept as DNA, spanning 45 bases read in frame from base 1. V is pruned by 5 bases and J by 3 bases, leaving 6 bases of the junction without a gene match. Taken from the germline V gene (reference sequence), the CDR1 and CDR2 loops are LNHDA and SQIVND. Genomic DNA was isolated from the sorted cells so that the TCRbeta CDR3 region could be sequenced. TCRbeta CDR3 regions were sequenced using the immunoSEQ Assay. The table was pulled from immuneACCESS by TCRdb, which kept in-frame rearrangements only. Such tables lose some clones; where checked, under half of the loss comes from unresolved V genes, and the rest has no known cause. This sample gives under 100,000 clones in total; approximately 90% of them show up just once. Together, the top ten hold around 0.53% of the sample.

The sequence joins TRBV19 to TRBJ2-7, with 11 bases in between that match TRBD2. Source: CD4+ or CD8+ T cells sorted from blood, taken in a trial of the OX40 agonist ivuxolimab. The receptor was derived from an adult with an advanced solid tumor such as melanoma, head and neck, liver or kidney cancer. In nucleotide form, the sequence is TGTGCCAGTAGTGACACTAGCGGGAGTATCTACGAGCAGTACTTC. Translated, this gives CASSDTSGSIYEQYF.